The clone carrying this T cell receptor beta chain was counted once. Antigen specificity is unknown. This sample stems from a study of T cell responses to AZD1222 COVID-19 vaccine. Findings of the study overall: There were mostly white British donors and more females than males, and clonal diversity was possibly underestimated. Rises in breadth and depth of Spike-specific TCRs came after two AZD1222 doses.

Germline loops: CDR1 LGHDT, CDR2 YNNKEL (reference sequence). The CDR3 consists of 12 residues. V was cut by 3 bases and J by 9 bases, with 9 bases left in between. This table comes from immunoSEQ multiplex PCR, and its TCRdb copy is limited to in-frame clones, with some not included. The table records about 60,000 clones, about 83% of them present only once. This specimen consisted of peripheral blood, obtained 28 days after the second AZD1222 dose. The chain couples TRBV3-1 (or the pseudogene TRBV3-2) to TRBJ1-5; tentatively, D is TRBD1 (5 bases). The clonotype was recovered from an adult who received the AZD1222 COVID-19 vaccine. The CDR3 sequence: CASSQGPRPQHF. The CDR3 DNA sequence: TGTGCCAGCAGCCAGGGGCCGAGGCCCCAGCATTTT.